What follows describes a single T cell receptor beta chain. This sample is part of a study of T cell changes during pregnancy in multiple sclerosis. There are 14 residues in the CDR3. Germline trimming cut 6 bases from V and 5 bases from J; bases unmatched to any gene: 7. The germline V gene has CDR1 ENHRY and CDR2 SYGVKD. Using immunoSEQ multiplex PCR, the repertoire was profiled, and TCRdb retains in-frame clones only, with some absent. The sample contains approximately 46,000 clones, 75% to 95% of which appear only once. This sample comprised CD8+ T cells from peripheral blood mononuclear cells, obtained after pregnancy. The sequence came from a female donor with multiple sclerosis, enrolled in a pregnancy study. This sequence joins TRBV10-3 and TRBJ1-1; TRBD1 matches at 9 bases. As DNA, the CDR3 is TGTGCCATCAGCCGAAAGACAGGGGGTACTGAAGCTTTCTTT. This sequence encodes CAISRKTGGTEAFF.